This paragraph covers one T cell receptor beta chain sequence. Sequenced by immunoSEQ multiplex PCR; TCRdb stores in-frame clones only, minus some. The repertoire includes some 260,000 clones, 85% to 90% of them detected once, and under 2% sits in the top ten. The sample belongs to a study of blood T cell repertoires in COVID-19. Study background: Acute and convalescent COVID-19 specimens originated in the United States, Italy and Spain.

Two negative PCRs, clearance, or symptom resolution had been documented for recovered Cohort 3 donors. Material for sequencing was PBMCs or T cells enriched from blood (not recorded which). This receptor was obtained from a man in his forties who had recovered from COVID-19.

The CDR3: CASRMEAGGTTGELFF. The CDR3 coding sequence is TGTGCCAGCAGAATGGAGGCGGGGGGCACCACCGGGGAGCTGTTTTTT. V is TRBV6-4 and J is TRBJ2-2, with TRBD2 matching over 8 bases. This CDR3 has 16 amino acids. The germline CDR1 and CDR2 sequences are MRHNA and SNTAGT. V dropped 6 bases and J dropped 4; count of bases not matched to a gene: 10.